The 30 T cell receptor beta chains below come from one sample, sequenced in a study of OX40 agonist ivuxolimab in advanced cancers. The protocol was immunoSEQ multiplex PCR, while the TCRdb copy is restricted to in-frame clones and leaves out a portion. The table lists 70,000 to 100,000 clones, 85% to 90% of them singletons, with roughly 2.1% in the top ten. This material consisted of CD4+ or CD8+ T cells sorted from blood, taken in a trial of the OX40 agonist ivuxolimab. The receptor source for this set is an adult with an advanced solid tumor such as melanoma, head and neck, liver or kidney cancer.

This chain uses TRBV4-1 with TRBJ2-1; TRBD2 aligns across 9 bases. V dropped 1 base and J dropped 6; count of bases not matched to a gene: 10. The CDR3 contains 17 residues. Germline V gene lookup returns CDR1 MGHRA and CDR2 YSYEKL. The CDR3 region is CASSQGGAGGFSNEQFF. The CDR3 nucleotides read TGCGCCAGCAGCCAAGGGGGAGCGGGAGGTTTTTCCAATGAGCAGTTCTTC.

The rearrangement joins TRBV21-1 to TRBJ2-7; the table names TRBD1, a call not compared with the DNA. TRBV21-1 is a documented pseudogene. The CDR3 is 15 residues long. CDR3 protein: CASSTRQARPYEQYF. The CDR3 bases are TGTGCCAGCAGCACCCGACAGGCTCGCCCCTACGAGCAGTACTTC.

This sequence joins TRBV6-5 and TRBJ2-7; the D is unclear. CDR1 and CDR2 from the germline V gene are MNHEY and SVGAGI. This CDR3 has 14 residues. Trimming pared 4 bases from V and 1 base from J, leaving 11 bases between. The CDR3 loop reads CASSFSQQSYEQYF. CDR3 bases: TGTGCCAGCAGTTTCTCCCAACAGTCCTACGAGCAGTACTTC.

The rearrangement uses TRBV6-1 and TRBJ1-1; no definite D call. From germline, CDR1 is MNHNS and CDR2 SASEGT. With 2 bases removed from V and 0 bases from J, the gap between germline ends came to 7 bases. The CDR3 sequence is 14 residues long. CDR3 amino acids: CASSEQVLNTEAFF. The CDR3 DNA reads as TGTGCCAGCAGTGAACAGGTTTTGAACACTGAAGCTTTCTTT.

This sequence joins TRBV2 and TRBJ2-2; the D gene could be TRBD1 or TRBD2 (5 bases each). V lost 7 bases to trimming and J lost 1 base, with 16 bases between them. This CDR3 has 16 amino acids. CDR1 is SNHLY, CDR2 FYNNEI, per germline. This CDR3 reads CASNTVGTGNTGELFF. CDR3 DNA: TGTGCCAGCAACACCGTTGGGACGGGGAACACCGGGGAGCTGTTTTTT.

CDR3 residues: CASSLFSSGGDTQYF. The DNA of the CDR3 is TGTGCCAGCAGCTTATTTTCTAGCGGCGGAGATACGCAGTATTTT. The rearrangement links TRBV7-9 to TRBJ2-3, with 7 nucleotides matching TRBD2. Germline V gives CDR1 SEHNR, CDR2 FQNEAQ (reference sequence). This CDR3 region has 15 residues. With V trimmed by 2 bases and J by 5 bases, 7 bases remained unmatched.

This chain uses TRBV27 with TRBJ2-1, with 10 nucleotides matching TRBD2. Germline CDR1 MNHEY, CDR2 SMNVEV (reference sequence). V lost 10 bases to trimming and J lost 2 bases; unmatched junction nucleotides: 5. The CDR3 is 14 amino acids. The DNA for the CDR3 is TGTGCCAACGGAAGCGGGAGGGCCTACAATGAGCAGTTCTTC. Residues: CANGSGRAYNEQFF.

This chain joins TRBV6-1 and TRBJ2-3, with TRBD2 matching 13 bases. Germline trimming cut 2 bases from V and 3 bases from J; bases unmatched to any gene: 8. The CDR3 has 18 amino acids. Germline-derived CDR1 and CDR2 are MNHNS and SASEGT. CDR3 bases: TGTGCCAGCAGTGAAACCAGACTAGCGGGAGGCATTACAGATACGCAGTATTTT. It specifies CASSETRLAGGITDTQYF.

J is TRBJ1-1 and V is TRBV29-1; TRBD1 agrees at 7 bases. V lost 6 bases and J lost 7; bases outside the gene matches: 17. CDR3 size: 15 residues. Per germline, CDR1 SQVTM and CDR2 ANQGSEA. The CDR3 spells CSVNKATGPGSEAFF. The CDR3 DNA reads as TGCAGCGTGAATAAAGCGACAGGGCCGGGCAGTGAAGCTTTCTTT.

This chain joins TRBV2 and TRBJ1-4; D may be TRBD1 (5 bases). The CDR3 runs to 15 residues. Trimming took 2 bases from V and 3 from J, leaving 10 bases between them. The V gene's germline CDR1 is SNHLY and CDR2 FYNNEI. CDR3 residues: CASSEQGGANEKLFF. Written as DNA, the CDR3 is TGTGCCAGCAGTGAACAGGGAGGGGCTAATGAAAAACTGTTTTTT.

V and J are TRBV7-8 and TRBJ1-1; D uncertain. This CDR3 region has 11 residues. Between the trimmed V and J ends, which lost 5 bases and 0 bases, there was a span of 1 base. The V gene's germline CDR1 is SGHVS and CDR2 FQNEAQ. This CDR3 is CASSVNTEAFF. CDR3 sequence (DNA): TGTGCCAGCAGCGTGAACACTGAAGCTTTCTTT. Variable domain in full (rest from reference TRBV7-8 and TRBJ1-1): GAGVSQSPRYKVAKRGQDVALRCDPISGHVSLFWYQQALGQGPEFLTYFQNEAQLDKSGLPSDRFFAERPEGSVSTLKIQRTQQEDSAVYLCASSVNTEAFFGQGTRLTVV.

The V call is TRBV7-2, the J call TRBJ2-7, with TRBD1 matching 10 bases. Trimming cost V 5 bases and J 7 bases; bases outside gene matches: 8. The CDR3 loop spans 14 amino acids. Germline CDR1 and CDR2: SGHTA and FQGNSA. In DNA, the CDR3 is TGTGCCAGCAGCCCACCTGACAGGGGGCAAGAGCAGTACTTC. Protein sequence: CASSPPDRGQEQYF.

The chain uses TRBV2 and TRBJ1-3; possible D gene TRBD1, 5 bases. V lost 11 bases and J lost 0, with 20 bases in between. The germline CDR1 and CDR2 sequences are SNHLY and FYNNEI. The CDR3 is made up of 16 amino acids. The CDR3 nucleotides are TGTGCCCTACCCGCGGGGAGCGGGGGCTCTGGAAACACCATATATTTT. Its translation is CALPAGSGGSGNTIYF. Drawing the rest from reference TRBV2 and TRBJ1-3, the complete variable domain is EPEVTQTPSHQVTQMGQEVILRCVPISNHLYFYWYRQILGQKVEFLVSFYNNEISEKSEIFDDQFSVERPDGSNFTLKIRSTKLEDSAMYFCALPAGSGGSGNTIYFGEGSWLTVV.

The rearrangement joins TRBV11-2 to TRBJ1-4, with D unresolved. Per germline, CDR1 SGHAT and CDR2 FQNNGV. CDR3 length: 13 residues. The V end lost 1 base, the J end lost 6 bases, and 6 bases lay between the germline ends. The DNA of the CDR3 is TGTGCCAGCAGCTTAGGGGCGGATGAAAAACTGTTTTTT. Encoded protein: CASSLGADEKLFF.

The chain uses TRBV5-1 and TRBJ2-2; D is unresolved. The CDR3 covers 14 residues. Trimming removed 0 bases from V and 1 base from J, with 4 bases in between. The germline CDR1 and CDR2 sequences are SGHRS and YFSETQ. This CDR3 is CASSLEQNTGELFF. For the CDR3, the DNA is TGCGCCAGCAGCTTGGAGCAGAACACCGGGGAGCTGTTTTTT.

Only a few counts were recorded for this clone. The V and J genes are TRBV7-9 and TRBJ1-2, with TRBD1 identical over 9 bases. The CDR3 sequence is 14 residues long. Germline CDR1 is SEHNR and CDR2 is FQNEAQ (reference sequence). V was clipped by 3 bases and J by 2 bases; unmatched bases: 1. CDR3 in DNA: TGTGCCAGCAGCTTGGGACAGGGAAACTATGGCTACACCTTC. This translates into CASSLGQGNYGYTF.

The J gene is TRBJ2-7, the V gene TRBV7-2; 12 bases line up with TRBD2. The CDR3 spans 15 residues. V trimming: 5 bases; J trimming: 3 bases; junction bases outside the gene matches: 5. From germline, CDR1 is SGHTA and CDR2 FQGNSA. CDR3 nucleotides: TGTGCCAGCAGCCTCTCTAGCGGGGGGGGCTACGAGCAGTACTTC. Translating gives CASSLSSGGGYEQYF.

The chain combines TRBV29-1 with TRBJ1-1; TRBD1 might be the D (5 bases). There are 14 residues in the CDR3. Per germline, CDR1 SQVTM and CDR2 ANQGSEA. Trimming pared 2 bases from V and 4 bases from J, leaving 14 bases between. CDR3 region: CSVEPLSTGTEAFF. The CDR3 bases are TGCAGCGTTGAACCTCTTAGCACAGGCACTGAAGCTTTCTTT.

The CDR3 coding sequence is TGTGCCAGCAGCTTGGGTACTAGCGGGAGTGGCCAAGAGACCCAGTACTTC. As protein: CASSLGTSGSGQETQYF. The chain links TRBV7-3 to TRBJ2-5; the match to TRBD2 covers 11 bases. Per the germline V gene, CDR1 is SGHTA and CDR2 is FQGTGA. The J segment lost 1 base and the V segment lost 3 bases, leaving 7 bases of the junction unmatched. CDR3 length: 17 residues.

The genes are TRBV7-9 and TRBJ1-6; perhaps TRBD1 as D (6 bases). The V end was cut by 1 base, the J end by 10 bases, with 14 bases between. CDR1 is SEHNR and CDR2 is FQNEAQ in the germline V gene (reference sequence). The CDR3 has 15 residues. The CDR3, as DNA: TGTGCCAGCAGCTTAGATGAGGGGGGTTGGTCACCCCTCCACTTT. Amino acid sequence: CASSLDEGGWSPLHF. The entire variable domain, with the rest obtained from reference TRBV7-9 and TRBJ1-6, is as follows: DTGVSQNPRHKITKRGQNVTFRCDPISEHNRLYWYRQTLGQGPEFLTYFQNEAQLEKSRLLSDRFSAERPKGSFSTLEIQRTEQGDSAMYLCASSLDEGGWSPLHFGNGTRLTVT.

CDR3 in DNA: TGTGCCAGCAGCCAAGGTCCCCCAGGGAGCCCCTACGAGCAGTACTTC. Its protein product is CASSQGPPGSPYEQYF. The chain is built from TRBV4-2 and TRBJ2-7, with D possibly being TRBD1 or TRBD2 (5 bases each). The V gene's germline CDR1 is LGHNA and CDR2 YNFKEQ. The CDR3 totals 16 residues. V lost 1 base and J lost 2, with 15 bases in between.

J is TRBJ2-1 and V is TRBV5-1; D not certain. The V gene's germline CDR1 is SGHRS and CDR2 YFSETQ. The CDR3 sequence is 15 residues long. Trimming shortened V by 4 bases and J by 9 bases, and 20 bases separated the two germline ends. The chain's CDR3 is CASSPRHPITTEQFF. For the CDR3, the DNA is TGCGCCAGCAGCCCCCGACACCCAATCACAACTGAGCAGTTCTTC.

The chain combines TRBV5-1 with TRBJ2-3; D is perhaps TRBD2 (6 bases). The CDR3 loop spans 16 amino acids. V dropped 4 bases and J dropped 3 bases, with 18 bases sitting between them. Per germline, CDR1 SGHRS and CDR2 YFSETQ. Here the CDR3 DNA reads TGCGCCAGCAGCGCGCCGGGTGGGAGGTCGACAGATACGCAGTATTTT. It codes for CASSAPGGRSTDTQYF.

This clone showed up just once. The chain links TRBV6-1 to TRBJ2-6; D is unclear. The CDR3 contains 14 residues. The germline V and J ends were trimmed by 8 bases and 1 base, with 9 bases remaining between them. The V gene's germline CDR1 is MNHNS and CDR2 SASEGT. This chain's CDR3 is CASLWDSGANVLTF. In DNA form, the CDR3 reads TGTGCCAGCTTGTGGGATTCTGGGGCCAACGTCCTGACTTTC.

The rearrangement links TRBV18 to TRBJ2-7, with 10 bases aligning to TRBD2. V trimming: 3 bases; J trimming: 5 bases; junction bases outside the gene matches: 7. Looked up from germline, CDR1 is KGHSH and CDR2 is LQKENI. The CDR3 is 15 residues long. CDR3 bases: TGTGCCAGCTCACCGCCTAGCGGGAGAGTCCACGAGCAGTACTTC. Translation gives CASSPPSGRVHEQYF.

The rearrangement joins TRBV18 to TRBJ2-2, with 7 bases that match TRBD1. Germline assignment: CDR1 KGHSH and CDR2 LQKENI. Trimming cost V 6 bases and J 2 bases; bases outside gene matches: 9. This CDR3 region has 16 residues. The DNA for the CDR3 is TGTGCCAGCTCCCCAGAGGGGACAGATAACACCGGGGAGCTGTTTTTT. Its protein is CASSPEGTDNTGELFF.

The V call is TRBV5-1, the J call TRBJ2-2, with D possibly being TRBD2 (6 bases). The CDR3 is made up of 14 amino acids. Germline values: CDR1 SGHRS, CDR2 YFSETQ. V lost 0 bases to trimming and J lost 5 bases, with 8 bases between them. CDR3 loop: CASSLVAGTGELFF. As DNA, the CDR3 is TGCGCCAGCAGCTTGGTTGCGGGGACCGGGGAGCTGTTTTTT. The full variable domain, with the rest looked up from reference TRBV5-1 and TRBJ2-2, is KAGVTQTPRYLIKTRGQQVTLSCSPISGHRSVSWYQQTPGQGLQFLFEYFSETQRNKGNFPGRFSGRQFSNSRSEMNVSTLELGDSALYLCASSLVAGTGELFFGEGSRLTVL.

V gene TRBV5-4 combines with J gene TRBJ2-3; tentative D call: TRBD2 (6 bases). V was shortened by 0 bases and J by 5 bases, with 10 bases between the two germline ends. The CDR3 extends over 14 amino acids. Germline loops: CDR1 SGHNT, CDR2 YYREEE (reference sequence). CDR3 protein: CASSLGLGRDTQYF. Here the CDR3 DNA reads TGTGCCAGCAGCTTGGGACTAGGGAGAGATACGCAGTATTTT.

This sequence joins TRBV15 and TRBJ2-2; D possibly corresponds to TRBD2 (5 bases). The CDR3 consists of 16 residues. Trimming cost V 0 bases and J 7 bases, with 15 bases left between them. Germline V lookup: CDR1 LNHNV, CDR2 YYDKDF (reference sequence). The CDR3 DNA follows: TGTGCCACCAGCAGAGATGGCGAGGGCCGCGACGGGGAGCTGTTTTTT. It translates to CATSRDGEGRDGELFF. The full variable domain, completed using reference TRBV15 and TRBJ2-2, is DAMVIQNPRYQVTQFGKPVTLSCSQTLNHNVMYWYQQKSSQAPKLLFHYYDKDFNNEADTPDNFQSRRPNTSFCFLDIRSPGLGDTAMYLCATSRDGEGRDGELFFGEGSRLTVL.

This clone was observed once. The rearrangement joins TRBV5-1 to TRBJ2-5, with D hard to call. Germline loops: CDR1 SGHRS, CDR2 YFSETQ. This CDR3 is 14 amino acids long. The V end lost 6 bases, the J end lost 5 bases, and 17 bases lay between the germline ends. In nucleotides, the CDR3 is TGCGCCAGCACCCGAGACCCCCGGTCGGAGACCCAGTACTTC. Its translation is CASTRDPRSETQYF.